Listed here are 10 T cell receptor beta chains from one sample, sequenced in a study of shared clonotypes between healthy human individuals. Repertoires were generated with immunoSEQ multiplex PCR, while TCRdb's copy carries only in-frame clones and drops some. The repertoire holds about 2.4 million clones, with approximately 94% as singletons. The sample was naive CD4+ T cells sorted from blood. As for subset: CD45RA+ positively selected. These receptors were obtained from a man younger than 35 in good health.

In this sample, this clone turned up once. The chain has TRBV7-8 and TRBJ2-5; D might be TRBD2 (6 bases). The CDR3 spans 14 residues. V dropped 3 bases and J dropped 4 bases, with 12 bases sitting between them. Looked up from germline, CDR1 is SGHVS and CDR2 is FQNEAQ. CDR3 DNA: TGTGCCAGCAGCTTTGGAGGGGATATAGAGACCCAGTACTTC. Translating gives CASSFGGDIETQYF.

This chain uses TRBV19 with TRBJ2-5; possibly TRBD2 for D (6 bases). In germline, CDR1 is LNHDA, CDR2 SQIVND (reference sequence). The length of the CDR3 is 15 residues. The germline V and J ends were trimmed by 5 bases and 1 base, with 14 bases remaining between them. The CDR3, as DNA: TGTGCCAGTAGTCCTGTTTCGGGACTCCAAGAGACCCAGTACTTC. Translating it yields CASSPVSGLQETQYF. Variable domain in full (rest from reference TRBV19 and TRBJ2-5): DGGITQSPKYLFRKEGQNVTLSCEQNLNHDAMYWYRQDPGQGLRLIYYSQIVNDFQKGDIAEGYSVSREKKESFPLTVTSAQKNPTAFYLCASSPVSGLQETQYFGPGTRLLVL.

This clone was counted a single time. V gene TRBV10-2 combines with J gene TRBJ2-5; TRBD1 might be the D (6 bases). The V and J ends lost 9 bases and 4 bases respectively, with 9 bases between them. The length of the CDR3 is 11 residues. In germline, CDR1 is WSHSY, CDR2 SAAADI. The CDR3 region has the DNA TGCGCCAGTATCAGGGGAGAGACCCAGTACTTC. This codes for CASIRGETQYF.

The chain employs TRBV6-5 and TRBJ2-1; 7 nucleotides align to TRBD1. Germline V lookup: CDR1 MNHEY, CDR2 SVGAGI. Unmatched junction bases numbered 9, after V lost 8 bases and J lost 8 bases. The CDR3 length is 13 residues. CDR3 residues: CASQTGLYYEQFF. CDR3 in DNA: TGTGCCAGCCAGACAGGGCTGTACTATGAGCAGTTCTTC.

With respect to this clone: Within the sample, other DNA sequences also encode this same CDR3. The chain joins TRBV11-2 to TRBJ2-1, with 11 bases fitting TRBD2. The germline V gene encodes CDR1 SGHAT and CDR2 FQNNGV. The CDR3 loop spans 15 amino acids. With V trimmed by 6 bases and J by 3 bases, 4 bases remained unmatched. The CDR3 protein is CASSPGTSGYNEQFF. The CDR3 DNA reads as TGTGCCAGCAGTCCCGGGACTAGCGGCTACAATGAGCAGTTCTTC. The variable domain in full, with the rest retrieved from reference TRBV11-2 and TRBJ2-1, is EAGVAQSPRYKIIEKRQSVAFWCNPISGHATLYWYQQILGQGPKLLIQFQNNGVVDDSQLPKDRFSAERLKGVDSTLKIQPAKLEDSAVYLCASSPGTSGYNEQFFGPGTRLTVL.

A word on this clone: Distinct nucleotide sequences in the sample also encode this CDR3. V and J are TRBV11-3 and TRBJ2-7, with D uncertain. Germline V CDR1 and CDR2: SGHNT, YENEEA. The CDR3 runs 14 residues. V dropped 1 base and J dropped 0 bases, with 7 bases sitting between them. In DNA form, the CDR3 reads TGTGCCAGCAGCTTAGGGGGTAGCTCCTACGAGCAGTACTTC. As protein: CASSLGGSSYEQYF.

The J gene is TRBJ2-5, the V gene TRBV7-2; TRBD1 matches at 7 bases. The CDR3 length is 14 residues. The germline V gene encodes CDR1 SGHTA and CDR2 FQGNSA. V trimming: 4 bases; J trimming: 5 bases; junction bases outside the gene matches: 7. The CDR3 here is CASSWDSLVETQYF. The CDR3, as DNA: TGTGCCAGCAGCTGGGACAGCCTTGTGGAGACCCAGTACTTC.

CDR3 sequence (DNA): TGCGCCAGCAGGCCCGGGACTACCGACACCGGGGAGCTGTTTTTT. It is translated as CASRPGTTDTGELFF. This chain connects TRBV5-1 to TRBJ2-2; 7 positions match TRBD2. The CDR3 is 15 amino acids. Germline V CDR1 and CDR2: SGHRS, YFSETQ. The V and J ends lost 5 bases and 3 bases, in that order; junction bases with no gene match: 7.

V is TRBV5-6 and J is TRBJ1-1, with a tentative D call TRBD1 (5 bases). V lost 1 base to trimming and J lost 7 bases, with 17 bases between them. CDR3 size: 15 residues. Germline CDR1 reads SGHDT; CDR2 reads YYEEEE. DNA for the CDR3: TGTGCCAGCAGCTTGTTCGGCATGTCGGGGGGTGAAGCTTTCTTT. The encoded protein is CASSLFGMSGGEAFF.

This clone was picked up one time. The V and J genes are TRBV29-1 and TRBJ2-3; tentatively, D is TRBD2 (7 bases). CDR3 length equals 14 residues. CDR1 and CDR2 (germline): SQVTM, ANQGSEA. Trimming removed 7 bases from V and 0 bases from J, with 14 bases in between. Here the CDR3 DNA reads TGCAGCGCCTTAGGGAGGGGGAGCACAGATACGCAGTATTTT. It translates to CSALGRGSTDTQYF.